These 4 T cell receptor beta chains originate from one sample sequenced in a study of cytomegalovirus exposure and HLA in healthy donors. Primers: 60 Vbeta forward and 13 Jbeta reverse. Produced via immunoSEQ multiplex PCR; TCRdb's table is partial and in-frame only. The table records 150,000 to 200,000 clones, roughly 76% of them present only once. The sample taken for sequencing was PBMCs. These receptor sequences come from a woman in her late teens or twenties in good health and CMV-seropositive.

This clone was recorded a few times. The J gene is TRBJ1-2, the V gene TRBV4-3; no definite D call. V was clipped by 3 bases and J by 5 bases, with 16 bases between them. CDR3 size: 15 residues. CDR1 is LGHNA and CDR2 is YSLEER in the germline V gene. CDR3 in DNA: TGCGCCAGCAGCCAGGGAGACGTCCAGGTATATGGCTACACCTTC. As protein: CASSQGDVQVYGYTF.

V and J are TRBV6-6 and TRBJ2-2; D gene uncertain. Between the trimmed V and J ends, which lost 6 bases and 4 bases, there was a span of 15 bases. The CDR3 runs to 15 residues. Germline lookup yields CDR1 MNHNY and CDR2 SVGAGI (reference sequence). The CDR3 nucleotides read TGTGCCAGCAGCTTATATACAGACGGCACCGGGGAGCTGTTTTTT. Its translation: CASSLYTDGTGELFF.

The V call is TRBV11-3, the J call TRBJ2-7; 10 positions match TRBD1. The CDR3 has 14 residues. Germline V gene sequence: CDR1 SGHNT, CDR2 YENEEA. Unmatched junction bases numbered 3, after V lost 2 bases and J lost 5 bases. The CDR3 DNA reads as TGTGCCAGCAGCTTAAACGGACAGGGGGACGAGCAGTACTTC. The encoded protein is CASSLNGQGDEQYF.

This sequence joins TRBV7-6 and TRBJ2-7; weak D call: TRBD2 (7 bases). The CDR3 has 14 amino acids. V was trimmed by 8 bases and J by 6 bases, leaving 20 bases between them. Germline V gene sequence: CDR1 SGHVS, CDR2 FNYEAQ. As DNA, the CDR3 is TGTGCCAGCCAAACGGGTCGGGGGGCGGGCGAGCAGTACTTC. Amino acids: CASQTGRGAGEQYF.